Listed below are T cell receptor beta chains from one sample, sequenced in a study of blood T cells in healthy people across ages. Each CDR3 protein gets one entry after TCRdb re-called the 5' RACE reads with MiXCR. The sample holds 780,000 or so distinct CDR3 sequences; roughly 50% are singletons and the top ten take about two fifths. Sequenced input: blood. These receptors were collected from a man older than 75 in good health. Each CDR3 is given with its conserved first and last residue. The D gene is left open where the match is weak. Clone sizes are given selectively: once, few, many, or a class where the clone is expanded.

.,TRBJ1-2,TRBV25-1,.,CASRGLGRLVGYTF,TGTGCCAGCCGAGGCCTTGGACGCCTGGTGGGCTACACCTTC
TRBD2,TRBJ2-1,TRBV2,.,CASSDPGGRGSNEQFF,TGTGCCAGCAGTGATCCGGGCGGGAGGGGTAGCAATGAGCAGTTCTTC
.,TRBJ2-1,TRBV20-1,.,CSARDDSLGSNEQFF,TGCAGTGCTAGAGATGACTCCTTGGGGAGCAATGAGCAGTTCTTC
.,TRBJ2-3,TRBV5-6,.,CASTPYDQPGTDTQYF,TGTGCCAGCACCCCATACGACCAACCGGGCACAGATACGCAGTATTTT
TRBD2,TRBJ2-7,TRBV6-2/TRBV6-3,few,CASSTTTGTSGLYEQYF,TGTGCCAGCAGCACCACTACCGGGACTAGCGGGTTATACGAGCAGTACTTC
.,TRBJ2-1,TRBV5-1,few,CASSRGAFAYNEQFF,TGCGCCAGCAGCAGGGGGGCCTTCGCCTACAATGAGCAGTTCTTC
TRBD2,TRBJ2-1,TRBV6-6,.,CASKDPTSGNNEQFF,TGTGCCAGCAAGGATCCGACTAGCGGGAATAATGAGCAGTTCTTC
.,TRBJ2-5,TRBV4-1,few,CASSQWVQETQYF,TGCGCCAGCAGCCAATGGGTGCAAGAGACCCAGTACTTC
.,TRBJ2-4,TRBV12-3/TRBV12-4,.,CATATGAKNIQYF,TGTGCCACTGCGACAGGAGCCAAAAACATTCAGTACTTC
TRBD1,TRBJ2-7,TRBV28,few,CASTPEGQGHEQYF,TGTGCCAGCACCCCGGAGGGACAGGGTCACGAGCAGTACTTC
.,TRBJ2-1,TRBV11-2,.,CASSFSVSSYNEQFF,TGTGCCAGCAGCTTTAGCGTTAGCTCCTACAATGAGCAGTTCTTC
.,TRBJ2-7,TRBV6-1,.,CASSEAGTPTYEQYF,TGTGCCAGCAGTGAAGCGGGGACTCCTACCTACGAGCAGTACTTC
TRBD2,TRBJ2-1,TRBV12-3/TRBV12-4,once,CASRSGTSLTEQFF,TGTGCCAGCAGGTCCGGGACTAGCCTCACTGAGCAGTTCTTC
.,TRBJ2-7,TRBV27,.,CASRPRTDYEQYF,TGTGCCAGCAGGCCCCGGACGGACTACGAGCAGTACTTC
.,TRBJ1-1,TRBV14,once,CASSPLAVNTEAFF,TGTGCCAGCAGCCCTCTGGCGGTGAACACTGAAGCTTTCTTT
TRBD2,TRBJ2-1,TRBV7-2,.,CASSRPEREGRFPKFF,TGTGCCAGCAGCCGACCCGAGCGGGAGGGCCGGTTCCCAAAGTTCTTC
TRBD2,TRBJ2-1,TRBV7-9,once,CASSYGGRVYEQFF,TGTGCCAGCAGCTATGGTGGGAGGGTATATGAGCAGTTCTTC
TRBD1,TRBJ2-7,TRBV6-5,few,CASRPGTGSSYEQYF,TGTGCCAGCAGACCCGGGACAGGAAGCTCCTACGAGCAGTACTTC
.,TRBJ1-1,TRBV5-1,.,CASSLDGTGNTEAFF,TGCGCCAGCAGCTTGGACGGGACGGGGAACACTGAAGCTTTCTTT
TRBD2,TRBJ2-7,TRBV20-1,.,CSARGTSGSSSYEQYF,TGCAGTGCTCGCGGGACTAGCGGTTCTAGCTCCTACGAGCAGTACTTC
TRBD1,TRBJ2-5,TRBV24-1,.,CATSPPGTGTNEQYF,TGTGCCACCAGTCCCCCCGGGACAGGGACCAATGAGCAGTACTTC
TRBD2,TRBJ2-7,TRBV20-1,few,CSARVLAGAYEQYF,TGCAGTGCTAGAGTCCTAGCGGGCGCCTACGAGCAGTACTTC
.,TRBJ2-1,TRBV12-3/TRBV12-4,few,CASSFWGREQFF,TGTGCCAGCAGTTTTTGGGGGCGTGAGCAGTTCTTC
.,TRBJ2-1,TRBV19,.,CASSSARLDRNEQFF,TGTGCCAGTAGTAGCGCGAGACTAGACCGGAATGAGCAGTTCTTC
TRBD2,TRBJ2-7,TRBV4-2,.,CASSQDDGAGEYEQYF,TGTGCCAGCAGCCAAGACGATGGAGCGGGAGAGTACGAGCAGTACTTC
.,TRBJ2-5,TRBV3-1,.,CASSHRGQQETQYF,TGTGCCAGCAGCCATCGGGGGCAACAAGAGACCCAGTACTTC
TRBD2,TRBJ2-3,TRBV2,few,CVSTGQRGITDTQYF,TGTGTCAGCACGGGCCAGCGGGGAATCACAGATACGCAGTATTTT
.,TRBJ2-7,TRBV2,many,CASTRTGYEQYF,TGTGCCAGCACCCGAACCGGCTACGAGCAGTACTTC
.,TRBJ1-1,TRBV9,.,CASSVSLVQWKTEAFF,TGTGCCAGCAGCGTATCATTAGTCCAGTGGAAGACTGAAGCTTTCTTT
.,TRBJ2-7,TRBV20-1,.,CSAPEGLQEYF,TGCAGTGCCCCGGAGGGACTTCAGGAGTACTTC
.,TRBJ2-3,TRBV29-1,.,CSVRTGLNRYAYF,TGCAGCGTCAGAACAGGGTTGAACAGATACGCGTATTTT
TRBD1,TRBJ1-2,TRBV6-6,few,CASSEQGTYGYTF,TGTGCCAGTTCGGAACAGGGGACGTATGGCTACACCTTC
TRBD1,TRBJ1-2,TRBV28,.,CASSLSDRGYGYTF,TGTGCCAGCAGTTTATCTGACAGGGGATATGGCTACACCTTC
TRBD2,TRBJ2-7,TRBV28,.,CASRAVAGNSYEQYF,TGTGCCAGCAGAGCAGTAGCGGGTAACTCCTACGAGCAGTACTTC
TRBD1,TRBJ2-4,TRBV25-1,few,CASSVLGTGQGAKNIQYF,TGTGCCAGCAGTGTTTTAGGAACGGGACAGGGGGCTAAAAACATTCAGTACTTC
.,TRBJ1-5,TRBV6-6,once,CASSYIFGEGNQPQHF,TGTGCCAGCAGTTATATCTTTGGAGAGGGCAATCAGCCCCAGCATTTT
TRBD2,TRBJ2-1,TRBV28,.,CASSPPSRLAGGYNEQFF,TGTGCCAGCAGCCCACCCTCCAGACTAGCGGGCGGGTACAATGAGCAGTTCTTC
.,TRBJ2-5,TRBV10-3,.,CAISGTGRETQYF,TGTGCCATCAGTGGAACAGGTCGAGAGACCCAGTACTTC
.,TRBJ2-2,TRBV12-3/TRBV12-4,.,CASSFGRRQNTGELFF,TGTGCCAGCAGTTTCGGCCGAAGACAGAACACCGGGGAGCTGTTTTTT
.,TRBJ1-5,TRBV6-5,few,CASRGHLSNQPQHF,TGTGCCAGCAGGGGACACCTTAGCAATCAGCCCCAGCATTTT
.,TRBJ2-1,TRBV21-1,.,CASSTRDSSTEQFF,TGTGCCAGCAGCACTCGGGACAGTAGCACCGAGCAGTTCTTC